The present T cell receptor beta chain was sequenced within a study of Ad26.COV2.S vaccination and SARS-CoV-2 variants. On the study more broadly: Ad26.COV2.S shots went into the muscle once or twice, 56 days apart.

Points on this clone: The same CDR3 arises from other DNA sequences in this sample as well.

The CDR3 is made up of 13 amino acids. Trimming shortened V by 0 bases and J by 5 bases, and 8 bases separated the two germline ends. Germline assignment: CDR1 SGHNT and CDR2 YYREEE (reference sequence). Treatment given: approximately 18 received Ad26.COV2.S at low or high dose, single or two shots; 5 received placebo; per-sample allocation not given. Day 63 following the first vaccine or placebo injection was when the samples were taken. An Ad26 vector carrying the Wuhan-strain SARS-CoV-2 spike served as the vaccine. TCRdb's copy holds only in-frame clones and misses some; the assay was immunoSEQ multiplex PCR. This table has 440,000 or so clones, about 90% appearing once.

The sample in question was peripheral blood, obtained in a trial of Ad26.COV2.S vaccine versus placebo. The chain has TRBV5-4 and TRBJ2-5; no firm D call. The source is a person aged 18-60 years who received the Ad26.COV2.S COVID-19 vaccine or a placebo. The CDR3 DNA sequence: TGTGCCAGCAGCTTGGCTGGACGGGAGACCCAGTACTTC. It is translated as CASSLAGRETQYF.